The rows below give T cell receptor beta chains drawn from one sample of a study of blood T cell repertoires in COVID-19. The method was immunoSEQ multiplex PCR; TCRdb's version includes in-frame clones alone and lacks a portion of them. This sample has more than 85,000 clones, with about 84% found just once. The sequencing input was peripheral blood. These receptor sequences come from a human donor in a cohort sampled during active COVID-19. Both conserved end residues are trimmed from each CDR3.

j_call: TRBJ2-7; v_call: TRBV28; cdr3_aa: ASTAPSGGGLYEQY
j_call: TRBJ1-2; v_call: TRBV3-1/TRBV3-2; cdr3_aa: ASRRQGGYGYT
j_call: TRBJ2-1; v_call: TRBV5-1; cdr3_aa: ASSAWTSRGEQF
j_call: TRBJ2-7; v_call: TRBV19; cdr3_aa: ASSIQRGNSYEQY
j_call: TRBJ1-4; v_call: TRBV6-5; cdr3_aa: ASRVQGANEKLF
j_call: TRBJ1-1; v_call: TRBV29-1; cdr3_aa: SVRDFGNTEAF
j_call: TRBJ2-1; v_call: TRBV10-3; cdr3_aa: AISESRGGVANEQF
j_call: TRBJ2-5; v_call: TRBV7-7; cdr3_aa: ASSLGLAGRETQY
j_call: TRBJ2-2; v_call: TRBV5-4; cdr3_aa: ASSLGLAGVGAGELF
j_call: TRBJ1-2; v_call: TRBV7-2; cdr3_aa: ASSLEIRGLGGYT
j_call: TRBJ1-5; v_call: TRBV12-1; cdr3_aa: ASSPELNRNQPQH
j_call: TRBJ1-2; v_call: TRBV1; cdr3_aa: TSSQDPGGRDGYT
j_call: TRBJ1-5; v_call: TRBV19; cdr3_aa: ATRKGGQGNQPQH
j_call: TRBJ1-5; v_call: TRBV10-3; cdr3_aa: AISESGTSNQPQH
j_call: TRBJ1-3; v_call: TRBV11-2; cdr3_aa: ASSPDRGLGNTIY
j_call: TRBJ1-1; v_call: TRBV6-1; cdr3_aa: ASSEGRYTEAF
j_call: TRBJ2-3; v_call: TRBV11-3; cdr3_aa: ASSSGRADTQY
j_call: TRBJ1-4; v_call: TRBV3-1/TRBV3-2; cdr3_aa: ASSQPTGDDEKLF
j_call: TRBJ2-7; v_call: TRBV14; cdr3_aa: ASSQGFELASYEQY
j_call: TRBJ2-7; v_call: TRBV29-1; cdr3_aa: SVDWQYEQY
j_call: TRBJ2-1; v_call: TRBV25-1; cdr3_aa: ASSDQAGALYNEQF
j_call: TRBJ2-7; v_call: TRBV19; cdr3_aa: ASSMVRGNEQY
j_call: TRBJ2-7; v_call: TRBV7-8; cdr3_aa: ASSPGTSGAYEQY
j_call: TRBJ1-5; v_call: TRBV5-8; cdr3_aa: ASSLRGQYSNQPQH
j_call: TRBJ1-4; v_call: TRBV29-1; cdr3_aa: SAASGQGGTNEKLF
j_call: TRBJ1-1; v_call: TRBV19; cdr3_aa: ASSADKLNTEAF
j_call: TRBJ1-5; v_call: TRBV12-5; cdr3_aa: ASGLGGAPYQPQH
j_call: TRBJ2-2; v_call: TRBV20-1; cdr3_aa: SASLATSGRSGELF
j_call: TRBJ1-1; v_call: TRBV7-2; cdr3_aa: ASSLVGQATEAF
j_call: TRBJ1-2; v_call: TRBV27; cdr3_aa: ASSPRFSGGHNYGYT
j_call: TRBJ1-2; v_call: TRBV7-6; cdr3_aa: ASSSLTGPNYGYT
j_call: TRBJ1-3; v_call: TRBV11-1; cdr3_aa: ASSLTDRRAGNTIY
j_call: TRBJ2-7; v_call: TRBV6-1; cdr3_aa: ASSEALGGYEQY
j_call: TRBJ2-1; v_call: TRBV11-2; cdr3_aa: ASSVTRTRVWEQF